This TCR beta chain was captured in a study of cytomegalovirus exposure and HLA in healthy donors. Study-wide results and limits: Follow-up analysis later connected one missense variant in DCLRE1C with trimming of TCR beta V- and J-genes. An analysis that came later showed most CMV-associated TCR beta chains appearing HLA-restricted.

A multiplex PCR was run with 60 Vbeta primers and 13 Jbeta primers. Generated by immunoSEQ multiplex PCR, the TCRdb table keeps only in-frame clones and is missing some. Among about 140,000 clones listed, 88% were seen once. The CDR3 totals 15 residues. V was pared by 0 bases and J by 2 bases, with 10 bases between. Per the germline V gene, CDR1 is SGHRS and CDR2 is YFSETQ. A word on this clone: The antigen is undetermined.

This sequence originates from a woman in her 40s in good health and CMV-seronegative. The specimen sequenced was PBMCs. This chain joins TRBV5-1 and TRBJ2-3; D may be TRBD1 (6 bases). This CDR3 is CASSLEQGNTDTQYF. The CDR3 DNA reads TGCGCCAGCAGCTTGGAACAGGGAAACACAGATACGCAGTATTTT.